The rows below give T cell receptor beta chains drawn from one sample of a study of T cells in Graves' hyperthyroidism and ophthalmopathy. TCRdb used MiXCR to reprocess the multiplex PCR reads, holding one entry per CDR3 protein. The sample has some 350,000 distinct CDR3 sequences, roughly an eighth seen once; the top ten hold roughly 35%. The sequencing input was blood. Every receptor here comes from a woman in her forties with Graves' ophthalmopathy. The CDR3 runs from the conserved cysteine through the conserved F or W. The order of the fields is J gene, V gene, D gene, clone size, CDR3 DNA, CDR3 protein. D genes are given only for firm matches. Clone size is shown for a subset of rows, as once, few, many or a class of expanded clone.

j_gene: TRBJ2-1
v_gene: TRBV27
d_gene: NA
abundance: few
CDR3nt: TGTGCCAGCAGTATAAAAGACGGGTACAATGAGCAGTTCTTC
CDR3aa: CASSIKDGYNEQFF

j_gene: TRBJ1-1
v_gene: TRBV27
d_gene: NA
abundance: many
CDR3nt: TGTGCCAGCACGGATAGGCGCACTGAAGCTTTCTTT
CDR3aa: CASTDRRTEAFF

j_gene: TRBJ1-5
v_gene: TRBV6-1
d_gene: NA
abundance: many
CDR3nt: TGTGCCAGCAGTACGAATAGCAATCAGCCCCAGCATTTT
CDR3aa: CASSTNSNQPQHF

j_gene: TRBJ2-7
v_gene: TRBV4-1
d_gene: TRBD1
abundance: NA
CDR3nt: TGCGCCAGCAGCCAACGACATCAGGGGGTCCGCAACGAGCAGTACTTC
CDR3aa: CASSQRHQGVRNEQYF

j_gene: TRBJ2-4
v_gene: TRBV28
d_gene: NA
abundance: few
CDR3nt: TGTGCCAGCAGCTCCCCTTCACCGGGAGTCGCCAAAAACATTCAGTACTTC
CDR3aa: CASSSPSPGVAKNIQYF

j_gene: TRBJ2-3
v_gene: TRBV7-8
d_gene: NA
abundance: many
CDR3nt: TGTGCCAGCAGCCTCGCGTTACTCGCCACCCCGGGGACGCAGTATTTT
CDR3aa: CASSLALLATPGTQYF

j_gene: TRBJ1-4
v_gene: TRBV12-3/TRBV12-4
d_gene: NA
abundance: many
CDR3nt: TGTGCCAGCAGTTTAGATACAGGGACGAATGAAAAACTGTTTTTT
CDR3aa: CASSLDTGTNEKLFF

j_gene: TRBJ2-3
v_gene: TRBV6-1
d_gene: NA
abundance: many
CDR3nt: TGTGCCAGCAGTGAACATCCCCCTGCCAAGGCAGATACGCAGTATTTT
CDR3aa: CASSEHPPAKADTQYF

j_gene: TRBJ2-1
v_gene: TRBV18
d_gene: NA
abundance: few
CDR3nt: TGTGCCAGCTCCCATCGTAATGAGCAGTTCTTC
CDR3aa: CASSHRNEQFF

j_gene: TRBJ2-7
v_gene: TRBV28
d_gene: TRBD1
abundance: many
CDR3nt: TGTGCCAGCAGTTTATCGGGGGACAGGCTCGTAGGCGAGCAGTACTTC
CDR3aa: CASSLSGDRLVGEQYF

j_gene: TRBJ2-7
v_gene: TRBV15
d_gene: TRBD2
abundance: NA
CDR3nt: TGTGCCACCAGCAGATCCTCACTAGCGGGAGCGGACGAGCAGTACTTC
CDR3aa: CATSRSSLAGADEQYF

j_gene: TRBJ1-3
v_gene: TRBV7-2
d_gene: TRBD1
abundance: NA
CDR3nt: TGTGCCAGCAGCTTAGGACAGGGACTATATTTT
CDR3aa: CASSLGQGLYF

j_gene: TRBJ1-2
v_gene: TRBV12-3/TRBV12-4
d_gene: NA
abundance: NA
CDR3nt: TGTGCCAGCAGTTTACTTTCTGCGTTTAGCGGCTACACTTTC
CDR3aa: CASSLLSAFSGYTF

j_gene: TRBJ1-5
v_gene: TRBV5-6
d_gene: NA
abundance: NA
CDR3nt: TGTGCCAGCAGCTTCGGGGGGGCTTACAATCAGCCCCAGCATTTT
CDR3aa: CASSFGGAYNQPQHF

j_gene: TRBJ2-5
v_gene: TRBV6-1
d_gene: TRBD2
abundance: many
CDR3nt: TGTGCCAGCAGTCGGAGCGGGGGCCAAGAGACCCAGTACTTC
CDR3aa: CASSRSGGQETQYF

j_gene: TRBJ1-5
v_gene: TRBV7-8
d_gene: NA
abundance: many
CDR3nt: TGTGCCAGCAGCTTAATGGGGGGCCAACTTAGCAATCAGCCCCAGCATTTT
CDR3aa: CASSLMGGQLSNQPQHF

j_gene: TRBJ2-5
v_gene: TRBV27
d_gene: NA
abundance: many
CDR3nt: TGTGCCAGCAGGAGAAAGGAGACCCAGTACTTC
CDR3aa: CASRRKETQYF

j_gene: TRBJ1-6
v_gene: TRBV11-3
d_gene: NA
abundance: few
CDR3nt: TGTGCCAGCAGCTTAACCCCCTATAATTCACCCCTCCACTTT
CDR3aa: CASSLTPYNSPLHF

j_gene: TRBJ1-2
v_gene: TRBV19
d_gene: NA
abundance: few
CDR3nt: TGTGCCAGTAGTGCCACCGAGTGGCGTGGCTACACCTTC
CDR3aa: CASSATEWRGYTF

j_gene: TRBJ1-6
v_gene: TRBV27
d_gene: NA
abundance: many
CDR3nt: TGTGCCAGCAGTTTGGGCAGGGCTACACCCCTCCACTTT
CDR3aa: CASSLGRATPLHF

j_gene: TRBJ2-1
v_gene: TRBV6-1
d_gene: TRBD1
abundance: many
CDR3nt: TGTGCCAGCAGATACCGGGACAGCCCCTACAATGAGCAGTTCTTC
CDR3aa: CASRYRDSPYNEQFF

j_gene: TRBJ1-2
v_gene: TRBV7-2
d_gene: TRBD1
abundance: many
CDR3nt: TGTGCCAGCAGCTTAGGGGGCCCCGCGACAGGGGGCTACACCTTC
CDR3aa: CASSLGGPATGGYTF

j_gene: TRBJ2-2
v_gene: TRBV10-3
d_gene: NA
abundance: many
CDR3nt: TGTGCCATCAGTGAGATGAGAGTAGCGGACACCGGGGAGCTGTTTTTT
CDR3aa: CAISEMRVADTGELFF

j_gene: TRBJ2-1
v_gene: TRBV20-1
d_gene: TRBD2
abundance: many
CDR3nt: TGCAGTGCTAGAGAAGCGGGAGGGGGCCAATATGAGCAGTTCTTC
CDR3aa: CSAREAGGGQYEQFF

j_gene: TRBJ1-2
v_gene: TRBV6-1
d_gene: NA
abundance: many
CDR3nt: TGTGCCAGCAGTTATAGCACAGGGCGGGCCTATGGCTACACCTTC
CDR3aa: CASSYSTGRAYGYTF

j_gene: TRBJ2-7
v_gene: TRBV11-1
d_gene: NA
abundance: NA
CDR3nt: TGTGCCAGCAGCTTAGAATTCGGGATCTCCTACGAGCAGTACTTC
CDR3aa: CASSLEFGISYEQYF

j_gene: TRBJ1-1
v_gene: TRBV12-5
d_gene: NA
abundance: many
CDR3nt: TGTGCTAGTGGTTTGGTAATTAAGGACGGGGAGGTCACTGAAGCTTTCTTT
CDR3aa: CASGLVIKDGEVTEAFF

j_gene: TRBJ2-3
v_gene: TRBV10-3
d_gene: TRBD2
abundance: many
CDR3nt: TGTGCCATCAGTGCCCTAGCGGGGGGGCCAGATACGCAGTATTTT
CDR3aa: CAISALAGGPDTQYF

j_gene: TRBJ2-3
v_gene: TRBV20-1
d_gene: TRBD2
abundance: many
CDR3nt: TGCAGTGCTAGCGGGGGGGCCTTCTATACGCAGTATTTT
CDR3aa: CSASGGAFYTQYF

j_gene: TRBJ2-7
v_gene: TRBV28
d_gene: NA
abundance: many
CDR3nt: TGTGCCAGCACAGCGGTAGCGCCCTACGAGCAGTACTTC
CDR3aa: CASTAVAPYEQYF

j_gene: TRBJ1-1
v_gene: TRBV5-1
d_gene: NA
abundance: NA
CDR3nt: TGTGCCAGCAGCTACAGACCTGGGCGATACACTGAAGCTTTCTTT
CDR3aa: CASSYRPGRYTEAFF

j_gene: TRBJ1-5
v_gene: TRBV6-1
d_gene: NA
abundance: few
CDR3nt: TGTGCCAGCAGAGCGCCCTGGGGGGGGCTTGACCAGCCCCAGCATTTT
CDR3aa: CASRAPWGGLDQPQHF

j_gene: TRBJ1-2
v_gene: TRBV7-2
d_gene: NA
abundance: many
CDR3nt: TGTGCCAGCAGCTTAACGAGTGGCAGGCTGAACTATGGCTACACCTTC
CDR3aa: CASSLTSGRLNYGYTF

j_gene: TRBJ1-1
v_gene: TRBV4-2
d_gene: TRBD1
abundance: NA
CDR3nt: TGTGCCAGCAGCCCCCGACAGGGGGGAATCACTGAAGCTTTCTTT
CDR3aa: CASSPRQGGITEAFF

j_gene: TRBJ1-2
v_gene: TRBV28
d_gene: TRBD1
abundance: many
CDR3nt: TGTGCCAGCAGTTTACAGGGGGCGCTATCTTATGGCTACACCTTC
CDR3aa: CASSLQGALSYGYTF

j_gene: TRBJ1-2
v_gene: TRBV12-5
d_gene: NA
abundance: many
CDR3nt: TGTGCTAGTGGTACCCAGGTCGTGTATGGCTACACCTTC
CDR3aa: CASGTQVVYGYTF

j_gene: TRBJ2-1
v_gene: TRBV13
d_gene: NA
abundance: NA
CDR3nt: TGTGCCAGCAGCTTAGGCGCAGCCAATGAGCAGTTCTTC
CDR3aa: CASSLGAANEQFF

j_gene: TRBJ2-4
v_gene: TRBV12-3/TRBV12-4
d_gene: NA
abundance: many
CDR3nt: TGTGCCAGCAGTTCCGCCTCGGTCGCCGGGGCCTTCGTAGGGGACATTCAGTACTTC
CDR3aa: CASSSASVAGAFVGDIQYF

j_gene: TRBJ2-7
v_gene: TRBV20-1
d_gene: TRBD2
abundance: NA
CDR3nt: TGCAGTGCTAGTTGGGCACGAGAGTGGGCTAGCGGGGATTACGAGCAGTACTTC
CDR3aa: CSASWAREWASGDYEQYF

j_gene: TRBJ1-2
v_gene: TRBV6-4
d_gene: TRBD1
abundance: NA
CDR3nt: TGTGCCAGCAAGGGGACAGGATACAACTATGGCTACACCTTC
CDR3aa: CASKGTGYNYGYTF

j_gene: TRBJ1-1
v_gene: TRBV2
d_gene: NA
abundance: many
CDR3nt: TGTGCCAGCAGTGCGAACAACATGAACACTGAAGCTTTCTTT
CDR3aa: CASSANNMNTEAFF

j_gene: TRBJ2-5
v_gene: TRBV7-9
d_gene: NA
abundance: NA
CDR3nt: TGTGCCAGCAGCTATCGGTCCCGATTCGAGACCCAGTACTTC
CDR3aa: CASSYRSRFETQYF

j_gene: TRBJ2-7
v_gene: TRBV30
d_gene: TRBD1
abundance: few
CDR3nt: TGTGCCTGGAGCGGGACAGGGGGTTTCGAGCAGTACTTC
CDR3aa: CAWSGTGGFEQYF

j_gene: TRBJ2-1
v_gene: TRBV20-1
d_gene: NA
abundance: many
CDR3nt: TGCAGTGCTCGTGGTGGGTTGGTAGCGGAGTACAATGAGCAGTTCTTC
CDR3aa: CSARGGLVAEYNEQFF

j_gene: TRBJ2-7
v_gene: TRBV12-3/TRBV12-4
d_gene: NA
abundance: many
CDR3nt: TGTGCCAGCAGCAGGGTAGACGAGCAGTACTTC
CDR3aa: CASSRVDEQYF

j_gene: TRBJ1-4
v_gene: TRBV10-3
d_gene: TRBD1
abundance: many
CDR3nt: TGTGCCTCCACAGGGGACATTGGGAATGAAAAACTGTTTTTT
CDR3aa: CASTGDIGNEKLFF

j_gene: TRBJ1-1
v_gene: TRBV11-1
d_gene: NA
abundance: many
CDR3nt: TGTGCCAGCAGCCCCCGAGAGACAACAGGCCGGACTGAAGCTTTCTTT
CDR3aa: CASSPRETTGRTEAFF

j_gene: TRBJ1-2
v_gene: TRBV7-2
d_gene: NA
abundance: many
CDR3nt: TGTGCCAGCAGCAAATCCATACAGGCGGCGGGCTATGGCTACACCTTC
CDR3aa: CASSKSIQAAGYGYTF

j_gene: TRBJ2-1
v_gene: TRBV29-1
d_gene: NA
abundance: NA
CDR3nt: TGCAGCGTTGAAGGGGGATCCGGACATGAGCAGTTCTTC
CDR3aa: CSVEGGSGHEQFF